This T cell receptor (beta chain) was observed in a study of blood T cells in healthy people across ages. General study results and limits: Observed TCR beta diversity per million T cells went down as age went up. This fall followed a roughly linear course with age.

This clonotype was counted a few times. No antigen is known for it. The second PCR ran about 6 to 11 cycles with a sample-barcoded 5' primer and J-beta primers. Each CDR3 protein gets one entry after TCRdb re-called the 5' RACE reads with MiXCR. Of around 1.5 million distinct CDR3 sequences listed, roughly 64% are singletons. Germline loops: CDR1 LGHNA, CDR2 YSLEER. The CDR3 runs 13 residues. V lost 1 base and J 6 bases, leaving 7 bases between the germline ends. The sequenced sample consisted of blood. The chain employs TRBV4-3 and TRBJ2-4; the D is unclear. This TCR was sampled from a man younger than 35 in good health. The CDR3: CASSQGQTNIQYF. Here the CDR3 DNA reads TGCGCCAGCAGCCAAGGCCAGACAAACATTCAGTACTTC.